This TCR beta chain derives from a study of vaccination effects on CD4 cells after COVID-19. Study at large: Median timing of post-vaccine samples was 72 days after the second dose. Points from the study as a whole: Marked contraction was observed in infection-induced and vaccine-induced clones late after vaccination.

Sequencing was performed with immunoSEQ multiplex PCR; in TCRdb, only in-frame clones are kept and a portion is missing. The sample has tens of thousands of clones, approximately 79% seen once; the top ten hold around 9.1%. Antigen-specific CD4+ T cells were expanded with viral peptide pools in the ViraFEST assay before sequencing. Culture lasted roughly 9 days before CD4+ T cell isolation. Each participant was given two doses of one vaccine (BNT162b2 or mRNA-1273). Previously uninfected by SARS-CoV-2, the vaccine recipients also showed negative nucleocapsid antibodies. Wells of a few million PBMC each were grown with roughly 10 IU/ml IL-2 and about 9.7 ug/ml peptides. Germline CDR1 reads SEHNR; CDR2 reads FQNEAQ (reference sequence). The ends were cut back, 5 bases at V and 2 bases at J, with 10 bases in the middle. This CDR3 is 13 amino acids long. For this clone: Its cognate antigen is unknown.

The chain carries TRBV7-9 and TRBJ2-7; tentative D call: TRBD1 (5 bases). This sample comprised CD4+ T cells from PBMCs cultured with HCoV-229E spike peptides, obtained after COVID-19 vaccination. This receptor was taken from a human donor who received a COVID-19 vaccine. CDR3 in DNA: TGTGCCAGCAGCCCAGGGCGAACCTACGAGCAGTACTTC. As protein: CASSPGRTYEQYF. The full variable domain, completed using reference TRBV7-9 and TRBJ2-7, is DTGVSQNPRHKITKRGQNVTFRCDPISEHNRLYWYRQTLGQGPEFLTYFQNEAQLEKSRLLSDRFSAERPKGSFSTLEIQRTEQGDSAMYLCASSPGRTYEQYFGPGTRLTVT.